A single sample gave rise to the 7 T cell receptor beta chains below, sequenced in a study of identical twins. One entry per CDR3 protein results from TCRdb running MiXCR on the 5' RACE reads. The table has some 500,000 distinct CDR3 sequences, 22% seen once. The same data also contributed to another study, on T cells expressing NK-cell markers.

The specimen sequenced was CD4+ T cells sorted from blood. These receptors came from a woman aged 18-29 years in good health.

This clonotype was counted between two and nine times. The CDR3 DNA sequence: TGTGCTAGTGGCCCTGGACAGGTCTATGGCTACACCTTC. Encoded protein: CASGPGQVYGYTF. The chain has TRBV12-5 and TRBJ1-2, with 7 bases fitting TRBD1. This CDR3 is 13 amino acids long. V lost 6 bases, J lost 4 bases, and 5 bases stayed unmatched. CDR1 is LGHNT, CDR2 FRNRAP, per germline.

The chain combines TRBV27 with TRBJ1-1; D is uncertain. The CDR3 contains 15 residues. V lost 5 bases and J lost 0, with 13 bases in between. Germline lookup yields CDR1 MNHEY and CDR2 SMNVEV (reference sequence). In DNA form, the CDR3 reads TGTGCCAGCAGTAGCAAAGGGTTCATGAACACTGAAGCTTTCTTT. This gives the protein CASSSKGFMNTEAFF.

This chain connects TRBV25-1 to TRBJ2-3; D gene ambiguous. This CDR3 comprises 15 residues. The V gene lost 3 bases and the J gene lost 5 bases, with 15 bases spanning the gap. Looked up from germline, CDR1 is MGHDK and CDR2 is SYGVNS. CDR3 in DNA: TGTGCCAGCAGTGATCAGGACCTTGATAAAGATACGCAGTATTTT. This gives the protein CASSDQDLDKDTQYF.

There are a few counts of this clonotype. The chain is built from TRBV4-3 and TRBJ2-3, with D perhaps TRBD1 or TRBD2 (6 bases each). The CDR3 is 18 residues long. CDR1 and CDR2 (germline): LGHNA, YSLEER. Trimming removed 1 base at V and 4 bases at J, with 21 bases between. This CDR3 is CASSQGGPVAGSADTQYF. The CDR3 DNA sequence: TGCGCCAGCAGCCAAGGGGGGCCGGTGGCCGGGAGCGCAGATACGCAGTATTTT.

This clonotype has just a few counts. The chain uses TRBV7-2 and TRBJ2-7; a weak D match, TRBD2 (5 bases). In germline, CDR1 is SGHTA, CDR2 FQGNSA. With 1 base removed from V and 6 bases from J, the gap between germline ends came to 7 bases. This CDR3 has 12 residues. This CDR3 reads CASSLGGAEQYF. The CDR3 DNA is TGTGCCAGCAGCTTAGGGGGAGCCGAGCAGTACTTC.

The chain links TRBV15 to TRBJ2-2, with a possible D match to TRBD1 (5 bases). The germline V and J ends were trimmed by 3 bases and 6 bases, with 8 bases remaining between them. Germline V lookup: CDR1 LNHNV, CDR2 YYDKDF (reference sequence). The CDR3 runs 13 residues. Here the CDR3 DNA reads TGTGCCACCAGCAGTCCAGGGTCCGGGGAGCTGTTTTTT. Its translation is CATSSPGSGELFF.

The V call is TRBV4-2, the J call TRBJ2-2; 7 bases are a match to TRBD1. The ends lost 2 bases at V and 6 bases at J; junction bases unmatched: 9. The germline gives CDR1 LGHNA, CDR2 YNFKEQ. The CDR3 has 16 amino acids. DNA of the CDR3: TGTGCCAGCAGCCAAAGGCCCGGACAGGATTCCGGGGAGCTGTTTTTT. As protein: CASSQRPGQDSGELFF.